The subject of this entry is one T cell receptor (beta chain). This entry comes from a study of cytomegalovirus exposure and HLA in healthy donors. PCR was performed using 60 Vbeta and 13 Jbeta primers. Using immunoSEQ multiplex PCR, the repertoire was profiled, and TCRdb retains in-frame clones only, with some absent. The sample consists of approximately 170,000 clones, approximately 71% of them appearing once. The germline CDR1 and CDR2 sequences are MNHNS and SASEGT. V dropped 7 bases and J dropped 2 bases, with 14 bases sitting between them. The CDR3 runs to 14 residues. The sequence derives from a girl between 10 and 17 years old in good health and CMV-seronegative. Sequenced material: PBMCs. This chain links TRBV6-1 with TRBJ1-2, with D unclear. The DNA for the CDR3 is TGTGCCAGCATCGAGAATCTTTCGAACTATGGCTACACCTTC. Encoded protein: CASIENLSNYGYTF.